This T cell receptor beta chain was captured by sequencing in a study of OX40 agonist ivuxolimab in advanced cancers. At the level of the study: Ivuxolimab, an agonist antibody against OX40 (CD134), was given to patients. The study gave patients intravenous ivuxolimab at 0.01 to 10 mg/kg every 2 weeks. Past anti-PD-1, anti-PD-L1 or anti-CTLA-4 therapy was accepted, and approximately 40% had received some. Findings and caveats of the study: CD4+ and CD8+ blood T cells expanded clonally by week 6 at 0.1 to 3.0 mg/kg.

This CDR3 region has 14 residues. Germline trimming cut 7 bases from V and 0 bases from J; bases unmatched to any gene: 3. Germline V gene data show CDR1 as SQVTM and CDR2 as ANQGSEA. With respect to this clone: Its antigen remains unknown. Different DNA sequences within this sample yield the same CDR3.

Using immunoSEQ multiplex PCR, the repertoire was profiled, and TCRdb retains in-frame clones only, with some absent. The data show 24,000 or so clones, roughly 85% seen once. The sequencing used CD4+ or CD8+ T cells sorted from blood, collected in a trial of the OX40 agonist ivuxolimab. This receptor was identified in an adult with an advanced solid tumor such as melanoma, head and neck, liver or kidney cancer. The rearrangement joins TRBV29-1 to TRBJ2-3; 11 positions match TRBD2. The CDR3 bases are TGCAGCGGCCTAGCGGGAGGAAGCACAGATACGCAGTATTTT. This codes for CSGLAGGSTDTQYF.